What follows are 3 T cell receptor beta chains derived from one specimen sequenced in a study of blood T cell repertoires in COVID-19. Produced via immunoSEQ multiplex PCR; TCRdb's table is partial and in-frame only. The sample contains over 250,000 clones, approximately 85% of which appear only once. The sample taken for sequencing was peripheral blood. These receptors came from a man between 45 and 60 years old with active or convalescent COVID-19.

The J gene is TRBJ2-5, the V gene TRBV7-9; 7 positions agree with TRBD1. CDR1 and CDR2 from the germline V gene are SEHNR and FQNEAQ (reference sequence). The V gene end was trimmed by 6 bases and the J gene end by 3 bases; junction bases not matched to a gene: 10. The CDR3 is 15 residues long. The DNA for the CDR3 is TGTGCCAGCAGGCGTAACAGGGGACGAGAAGAGACCCAGTACTTC. Its translation is CASRRNRGREETQYF.

V gene TRBV24-1 combines with J gene TRBJ2-3; 9 bases fit TRBD2. The CDR3 sequence is 20 residues long. Trimming cost V 5 bases and J 0 bases; bases outside gene matches: 17. CDR1 KGHDR and CDR2 SFDVKD come from the germline V gene. The DNA of the CDR3 is TGTGCCACCAGTGCTCGACCGGGGCTAGCGGGGCAACAAAGCACAGATACGCAGTATTTT. Translated, it gives CATSARPGLAGQQSTDTQYF.

This clone occurred once. The chain combines TRBV19 with TRBJ1-5; the match to TRBD1 covers 8 bases. The ends lost 3 bases at V and 0 bases at J; junction bases unmatched: 4. The CDR3 is 16 amino acids. Per germline, CDR1 LNHDA and CDR2 SQIVND (reference sequence). DNA of the CDR3: TGTGCCAGTAGTATGAGGACAGGGACTAGCAATCAGCCCCAGCATTTT. It specifies CASSMRTGTSNQPQHF.